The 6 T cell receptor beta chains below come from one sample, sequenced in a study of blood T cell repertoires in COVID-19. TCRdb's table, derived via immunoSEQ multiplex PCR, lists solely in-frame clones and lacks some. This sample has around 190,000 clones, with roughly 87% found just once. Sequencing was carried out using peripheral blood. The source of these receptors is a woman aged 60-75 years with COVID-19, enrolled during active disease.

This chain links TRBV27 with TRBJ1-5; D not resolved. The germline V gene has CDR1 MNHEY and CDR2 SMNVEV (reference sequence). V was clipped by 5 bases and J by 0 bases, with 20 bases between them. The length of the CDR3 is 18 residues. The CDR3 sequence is CASSPSTGSLYSNQPQHF. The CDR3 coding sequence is TGTGCCAGCAGTCCCAGTACCGGGTCACTCTATAGCAATCAGCCCCAGCATTTT.

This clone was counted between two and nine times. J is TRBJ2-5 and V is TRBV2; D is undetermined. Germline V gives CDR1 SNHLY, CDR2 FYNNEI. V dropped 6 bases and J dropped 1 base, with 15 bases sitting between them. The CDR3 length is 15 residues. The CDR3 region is CASSETRLVQETQYF. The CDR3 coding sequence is TGTGCCAGCAGCGAAACCAGACTCGTCCAAGAGACCCAGTACTTC.

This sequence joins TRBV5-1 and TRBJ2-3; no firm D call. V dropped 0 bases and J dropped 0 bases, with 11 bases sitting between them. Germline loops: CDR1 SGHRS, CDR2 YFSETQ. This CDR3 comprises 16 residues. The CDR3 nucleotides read TGCGCCAGCAGCTTGGTAGGAGATTCTAGCACAGATACGCAGTATTTT. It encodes CASSLVGDSSTDTQYF.

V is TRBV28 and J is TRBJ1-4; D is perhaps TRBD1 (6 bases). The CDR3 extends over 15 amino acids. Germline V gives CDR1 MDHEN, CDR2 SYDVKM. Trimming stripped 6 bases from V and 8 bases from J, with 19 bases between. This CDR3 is CASSQPARGSEKLFF. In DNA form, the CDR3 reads TGTGCCAGCAGCCAACCCGCCAGGGGAAGCGAAAAACTGTTTTTT.

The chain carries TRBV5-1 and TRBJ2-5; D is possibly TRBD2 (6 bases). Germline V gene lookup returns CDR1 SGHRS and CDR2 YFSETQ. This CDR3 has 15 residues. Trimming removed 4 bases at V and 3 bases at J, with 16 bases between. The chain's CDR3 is CASSPGLSFEETQYF. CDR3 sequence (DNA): TGCGCCAGCAGCCCGGGACTGTCTTTCGAAGAGACCCAGTACTTC.

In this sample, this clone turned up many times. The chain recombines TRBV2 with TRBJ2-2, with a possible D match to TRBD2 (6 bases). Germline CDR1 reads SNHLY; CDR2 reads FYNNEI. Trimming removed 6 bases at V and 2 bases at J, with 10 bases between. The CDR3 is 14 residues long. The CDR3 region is CASRAGLNTGELFF. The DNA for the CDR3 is TGTGCCAGCAGGGCGGGACTTAACACCGGGGAGCTGTTTTTT. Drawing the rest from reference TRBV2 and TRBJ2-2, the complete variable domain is EPEVTQTPSHQVTQMGQEVILRCVPISNHLYFYWYRQILGQKVEFLVSFYNNEISEKSEIFDDQFSVERPDGSNFTLKIRSTKLEDSAMYFCASRAGLNTGELFFGEGSRLTVL.